The subject of this entry is one TCR beta chain. This specimen belongs to a study of blood T cell repertoires in COVID-19. Overall study context: The United States, Italy and Spain provided the acute and convalescent COVID-19 samples. Nucleic acid was either cDNA or gDNA, and it came from T cells, B-cell-depleted T cells, or PBMCs.

Repertoires were generated with immunoSEQ multiplex PCR, while TCRdb's copy carries only in-frame clones and drops some. The sample includes more than 50,000 clones, 75% to 80% of them seen just once. Germline lookup yields CDR1 MNHNY and CDR2 SVGAGI (reference sequence). The CDR3 consists of 14 residues. The sequencing sample was made of peripheral blood. The receptor comes from an elderly woman with acute or convalescent COVID-19. This chain links TRBV6-6 with TRBJ1-2, with a tentative D call TRBD1 (6 bases). In DNA form, the CDR3 reads TGTACCAAACCCGGGGGGGGGCAAAGCTATGGCTACACCTTC. Protein product: CTKPGGGQSYGYTF.